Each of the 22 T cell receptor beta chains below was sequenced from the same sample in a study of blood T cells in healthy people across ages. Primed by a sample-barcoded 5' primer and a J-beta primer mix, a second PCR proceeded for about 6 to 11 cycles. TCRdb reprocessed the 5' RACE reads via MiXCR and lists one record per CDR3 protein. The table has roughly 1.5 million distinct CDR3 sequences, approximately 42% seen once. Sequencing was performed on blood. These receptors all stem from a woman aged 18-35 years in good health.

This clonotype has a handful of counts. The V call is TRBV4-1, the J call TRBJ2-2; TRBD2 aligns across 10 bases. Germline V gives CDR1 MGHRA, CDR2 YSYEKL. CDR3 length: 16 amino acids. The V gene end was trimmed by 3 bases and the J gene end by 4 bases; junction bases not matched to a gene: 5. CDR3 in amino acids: CASSHGLAEFTGELFF. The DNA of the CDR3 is TGCGCCAGCAGCCACGGACTAGCGGAGTTCACCGGGGAGCTGTTTTTT.

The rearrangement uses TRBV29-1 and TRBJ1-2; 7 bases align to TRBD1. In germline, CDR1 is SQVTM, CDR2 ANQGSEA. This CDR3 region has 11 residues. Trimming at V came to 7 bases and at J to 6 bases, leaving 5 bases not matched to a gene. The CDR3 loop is CSGLGGDGYTF. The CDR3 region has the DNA TGCAGCGGTCTAGGGGGCGATGGCTACACCTTC.

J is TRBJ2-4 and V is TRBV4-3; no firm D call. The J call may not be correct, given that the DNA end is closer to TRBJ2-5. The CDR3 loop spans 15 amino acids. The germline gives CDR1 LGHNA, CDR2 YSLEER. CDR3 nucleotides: TGCGCCAGCAGCCAAGAATTACTGAGGTCAGAGACCCAGTACTTC. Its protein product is CASSQELLRSETQYF.

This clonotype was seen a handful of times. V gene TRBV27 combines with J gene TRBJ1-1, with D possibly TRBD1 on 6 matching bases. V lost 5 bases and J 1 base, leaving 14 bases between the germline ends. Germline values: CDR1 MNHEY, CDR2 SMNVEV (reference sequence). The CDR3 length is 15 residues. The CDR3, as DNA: TGTGCCAGCAGTCCAATTGACAGGAGGAACACTGAAGCTTTCTTT. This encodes CASSPIDRRNTEAFF.

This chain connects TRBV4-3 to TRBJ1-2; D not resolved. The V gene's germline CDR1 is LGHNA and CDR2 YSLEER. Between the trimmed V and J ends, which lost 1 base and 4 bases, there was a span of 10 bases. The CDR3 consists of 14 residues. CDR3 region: CASSQVGRSYGYTF. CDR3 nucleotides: TGCGCCAGCAGCCAAGTCGGCAGGAGCTATGGCTACACCTTC.

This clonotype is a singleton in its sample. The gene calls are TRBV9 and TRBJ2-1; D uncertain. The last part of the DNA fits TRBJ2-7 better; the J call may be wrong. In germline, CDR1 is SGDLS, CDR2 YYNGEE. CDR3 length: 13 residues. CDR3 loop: CASSVAPYNEQYF. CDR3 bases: TGTGCCAGCAGCGTAGCTCCCTACAATGAGCAGTACTTC.

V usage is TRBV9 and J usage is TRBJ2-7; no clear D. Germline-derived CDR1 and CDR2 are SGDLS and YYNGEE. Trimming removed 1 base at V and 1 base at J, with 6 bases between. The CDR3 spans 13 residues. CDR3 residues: CASSVRKSYEQYF. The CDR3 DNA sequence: TGTGCCAGCAGCGTAAGAAAGTCCTACGAGCAGTACTTC.

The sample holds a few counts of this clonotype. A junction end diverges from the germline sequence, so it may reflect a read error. The CDR3 loop is CSASISGGPYYNEQFF. The CDR3 bases are TGTAGTGCTAGTATTAGCGGGGGCCCCTACTACAATGAGCAGTTCTTC. The chain joins TRBV20-1 to TRBJ2-1; TRBD2 aligns across 9 bases. The CDR3 runs to 16 residues. Germline loops: CDR1 DFQATT, CDR2 SNEGSKA (reference sequence).

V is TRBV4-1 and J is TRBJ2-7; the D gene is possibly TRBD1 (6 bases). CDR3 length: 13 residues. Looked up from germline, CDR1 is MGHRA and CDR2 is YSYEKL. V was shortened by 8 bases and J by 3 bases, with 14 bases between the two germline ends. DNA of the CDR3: TGCGCCAGCCTGCACGGGACACTCTACGAGCAGTACTTC. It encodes CASLHGTLYEQYF.

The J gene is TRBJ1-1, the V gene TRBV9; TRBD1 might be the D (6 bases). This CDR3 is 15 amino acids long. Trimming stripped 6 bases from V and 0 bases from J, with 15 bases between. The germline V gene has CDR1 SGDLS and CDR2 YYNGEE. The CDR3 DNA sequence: TGTGCCAGCACAGTAGCAGGGGCAATGAACACTGAAGCTTTCTTT. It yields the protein CASTVAGAMNTEAFF.

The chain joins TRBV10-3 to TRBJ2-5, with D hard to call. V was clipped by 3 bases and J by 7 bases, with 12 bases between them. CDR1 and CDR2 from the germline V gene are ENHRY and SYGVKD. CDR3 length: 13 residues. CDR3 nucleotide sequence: TGTGCCATCAGTGATCCGGGCGTGACGACCCAGTACTTC. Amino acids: CAISDPGVTTQYF.

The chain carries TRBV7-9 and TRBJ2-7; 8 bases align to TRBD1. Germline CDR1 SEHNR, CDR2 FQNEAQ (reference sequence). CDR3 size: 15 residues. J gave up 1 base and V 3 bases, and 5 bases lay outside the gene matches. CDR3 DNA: TGTGCCAGCAGCTTTGAGACAGGGGCGTCCTACGAGCAGTACTTC. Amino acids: CASSFETGASYEQYF.

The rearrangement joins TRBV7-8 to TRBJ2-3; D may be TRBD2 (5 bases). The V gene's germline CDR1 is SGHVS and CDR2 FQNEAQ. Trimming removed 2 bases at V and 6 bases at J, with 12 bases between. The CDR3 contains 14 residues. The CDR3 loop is CASSLSLRRDTQYF. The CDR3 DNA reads TGTGCCAGCAGCTTAAGCCTCAGGAGGGATACGCAGTATTTT.

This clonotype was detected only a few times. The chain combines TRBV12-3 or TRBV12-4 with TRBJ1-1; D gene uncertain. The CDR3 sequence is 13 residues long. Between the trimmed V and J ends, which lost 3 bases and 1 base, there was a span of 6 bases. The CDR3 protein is CASSLKQNTEAFF. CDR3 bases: TGTGCCAGCAGTTTGAAGCAGAACACTGAAGCTTTCTTT.

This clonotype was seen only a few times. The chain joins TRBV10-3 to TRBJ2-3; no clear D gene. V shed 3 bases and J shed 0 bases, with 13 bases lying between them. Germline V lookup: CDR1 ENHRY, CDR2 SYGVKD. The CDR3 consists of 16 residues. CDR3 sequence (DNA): TGTGCCATCAGTGAATCATTAGATCTCAGCACAGATACGCAGTATTTT. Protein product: CAISESLDLSTDTQYF.

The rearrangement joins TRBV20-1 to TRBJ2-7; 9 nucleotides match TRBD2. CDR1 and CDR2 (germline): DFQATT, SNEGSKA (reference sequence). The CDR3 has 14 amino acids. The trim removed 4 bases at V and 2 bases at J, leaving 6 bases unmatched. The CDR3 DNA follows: TGCAGTGCTAAAGGACTAGCGATCGCCTACGAGCAGTACTTC. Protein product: CSAKGLAIAYEQYF.

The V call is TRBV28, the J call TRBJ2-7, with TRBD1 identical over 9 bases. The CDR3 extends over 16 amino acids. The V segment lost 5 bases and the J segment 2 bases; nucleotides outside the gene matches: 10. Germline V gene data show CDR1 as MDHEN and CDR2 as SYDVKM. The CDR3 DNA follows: TGTGCCAGCAGTGGCCCGTGGGACAGGGAGCCCTACGAGCAGTACTTC. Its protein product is CASSGPWDREPYEQYF.

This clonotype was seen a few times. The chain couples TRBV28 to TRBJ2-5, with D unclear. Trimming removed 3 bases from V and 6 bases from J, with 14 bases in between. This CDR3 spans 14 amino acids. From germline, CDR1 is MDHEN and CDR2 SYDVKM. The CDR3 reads CASSFLSLGKTQYF. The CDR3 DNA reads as TGTGCCAGCAGTTTCCTCTCCTTGGGGAAGACCCAGTACTTC.

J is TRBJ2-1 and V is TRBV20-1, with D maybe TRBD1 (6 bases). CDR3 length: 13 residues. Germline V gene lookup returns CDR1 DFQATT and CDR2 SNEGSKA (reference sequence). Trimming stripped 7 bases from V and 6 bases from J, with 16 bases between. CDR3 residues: CSGNRVVGNEQFF. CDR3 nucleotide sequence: TGCAGTGGGAACAGGGTGGTAGGCAATGAGCAGTTCTTC.

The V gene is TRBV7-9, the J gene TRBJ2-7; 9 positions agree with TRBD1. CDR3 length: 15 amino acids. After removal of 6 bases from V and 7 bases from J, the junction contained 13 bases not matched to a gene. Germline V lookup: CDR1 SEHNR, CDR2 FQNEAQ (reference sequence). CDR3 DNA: TGTGCCAGCAGAGCCCCGGGACAGGGTTTCTGGGAGCAGTACTTC. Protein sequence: CASRAPGQGFWEQYF. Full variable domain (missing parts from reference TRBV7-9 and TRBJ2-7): DTGVSQNPRHKITKRGQNVTFRCDPISEHNRLYWYRQTLGQGPEFLTYFQNEAQLEKSRLLSDRFSAERPKGSFSTLEIQRTEQGDSAMYLCASRAPGQGFWEQYFGPGTRLTVT.

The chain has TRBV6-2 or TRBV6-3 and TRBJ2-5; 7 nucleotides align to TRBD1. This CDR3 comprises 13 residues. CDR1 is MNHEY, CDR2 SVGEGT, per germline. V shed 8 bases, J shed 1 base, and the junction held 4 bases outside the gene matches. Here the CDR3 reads CASDDRVQETQYF. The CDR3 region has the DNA TGTGCCAGCGACGACAGGGTCCAAGAGACCCAGTACTTC.

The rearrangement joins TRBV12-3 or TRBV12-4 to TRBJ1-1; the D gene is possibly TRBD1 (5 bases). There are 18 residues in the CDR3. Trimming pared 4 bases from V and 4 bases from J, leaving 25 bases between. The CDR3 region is CASSSALGGWLRSTEAFF. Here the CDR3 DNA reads TGTGCCAGCAGTTCAGCCCTGGGGGGGTGGTTGCGGTCCACTGAAGCTTTCTTT.